The TCR beta chain described here comes from a study of Graves' ophthalmopathy and Graves' hyperthyroidism. RNA served as the template for amplifying TCR beta CDR3 regions. RT-PCR was first run with HTBI primers, then multiplex PCR in a second round. TCRdb re-called the multiplex PCR reads with MiXCR, one entry per CDR3 protein. The table has approximately 700,000 distinct CDR3 sequences, more than 40% seen once; the top ten hold around 3.3%. Study results and caveats: Ophthalmopathy and stable hyperthyroidism were discriminated by a 13-signature model, with about 90% sensitivity and 81.08% specificity. At around 70% sensitivity and about 72% specificity, the model predicted progression of the ophthalmopathy. Among thyroid clonotypes expanded above 0.001 frequency, most also appeared in blood.

This clonotype occurred a few times. Its target is not known. Excluded were patients with other autoimmune diseases, uncontrolled infections, pregnancy or lactation. Sequencing was performed on peripheral blood. This receptor was identified in an adult man with Graves' ophthalmopathy.

Here the CDR3 reads CSVGTQYF. The DNA of the CDR3 is TGCAGCGTAGGAACCCAGTACTTC. V gene TRBV29-1 combines with J gene TRBJ2-5; D is undetermined. V lost 6 bases and J 8 bases, leaving 4 bases between the germline ends. The CDR3 is 8 residues long. Germline CDR1 and CDR2: SQVTM and ANQGSEA.